This T cell receptor beta chain was captured by sequencing in a study of T cells in Graves' hyperthyroidism and ophthalmopathy. Template material for amplifying TCR beta CDR3 regions consisted of RNA transcripts. First-round RT-PCR targeting the TCR CDR3 was performed with the HTBI primer set. MiXCR, run by TCRdb on the multiplex PCR reads, gives a single entry per CDR3 protein. In the table there are around 340,000 distinct CDR3 sequences, 14% of which are singletons. V was pared by 0 bases and J by 13 bases, with 16 bases between. Per germline, CDR1 GTSNPN and CDR2 SVGIG (reference sequence). The CDR3 covers 13 residues.

The TCR sequence derives from a woman in her thirties with Graves' hyperthyroidism. This chain uses TRBV30 with TRBJ2-1; perhaps TRBD1 as D (6 bases). The sample was blood. The CDR3 DNA reads as TGTGCCTGGAGTGTTGGGGGCGGGTTGGTACAGTTCTTC. This codes for CAWSVGGGLVQFF.